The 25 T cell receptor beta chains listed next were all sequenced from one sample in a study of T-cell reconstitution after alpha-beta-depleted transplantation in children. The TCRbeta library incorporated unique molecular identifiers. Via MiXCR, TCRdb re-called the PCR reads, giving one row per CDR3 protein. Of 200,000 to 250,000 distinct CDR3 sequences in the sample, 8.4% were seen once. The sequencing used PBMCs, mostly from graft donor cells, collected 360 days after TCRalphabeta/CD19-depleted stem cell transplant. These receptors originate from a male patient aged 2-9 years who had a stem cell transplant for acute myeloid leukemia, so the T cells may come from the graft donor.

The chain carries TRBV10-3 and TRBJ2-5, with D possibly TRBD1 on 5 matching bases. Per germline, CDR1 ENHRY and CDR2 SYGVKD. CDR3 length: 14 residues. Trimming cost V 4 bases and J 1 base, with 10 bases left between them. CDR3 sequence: CAISGTGLQETQYF. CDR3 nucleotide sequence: TGTGCCATCAGTGGAACAGGCCTCCAAGAGACCCAGTACTTC.

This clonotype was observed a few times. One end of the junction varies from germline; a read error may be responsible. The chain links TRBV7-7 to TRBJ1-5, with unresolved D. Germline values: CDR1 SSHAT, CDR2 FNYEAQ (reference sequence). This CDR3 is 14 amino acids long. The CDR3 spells CASSFVGCNQPQHF. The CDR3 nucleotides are TGTGCTAGCAGCTTTGTAGGATGCAATCAGCCCCAGCATTTT.

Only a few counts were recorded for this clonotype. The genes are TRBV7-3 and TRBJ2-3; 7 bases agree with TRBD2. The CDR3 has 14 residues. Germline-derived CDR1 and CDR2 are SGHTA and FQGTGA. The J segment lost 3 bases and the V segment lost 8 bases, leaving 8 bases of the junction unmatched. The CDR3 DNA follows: TGTGCCAGCGGAGGCGGGGGTAGGACAGATACGCAGTATTTT. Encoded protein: CASGGGGRTDTQYF.

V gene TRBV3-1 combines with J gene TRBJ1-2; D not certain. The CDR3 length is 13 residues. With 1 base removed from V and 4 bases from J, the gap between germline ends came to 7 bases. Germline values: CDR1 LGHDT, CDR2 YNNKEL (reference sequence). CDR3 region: CASSQGRRYGYTF. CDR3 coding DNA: TGTGCCAGCAGCCAAGGACGACGCTATGGCTACACCTTC. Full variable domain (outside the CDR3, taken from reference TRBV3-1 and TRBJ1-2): DTAVSQTPKYLVTQMGNDKSIKCEQNLGHDTMYWYKQDSKKFLKIMFSYNNKELIINETVPNRFSPKSPDKAHLNLHINSLELGDSAVYFCASSQGRRYGYTFGSGTRLTVV.

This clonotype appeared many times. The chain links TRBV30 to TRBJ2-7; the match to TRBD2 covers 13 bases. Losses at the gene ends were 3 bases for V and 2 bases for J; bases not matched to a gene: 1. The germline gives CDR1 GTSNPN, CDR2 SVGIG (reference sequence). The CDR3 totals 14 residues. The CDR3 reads CAWRGTSGTYEQYF. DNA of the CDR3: TGTGCCTGGAGGGGGACTAGCGGGACCTACGAGCAGTACTTC.

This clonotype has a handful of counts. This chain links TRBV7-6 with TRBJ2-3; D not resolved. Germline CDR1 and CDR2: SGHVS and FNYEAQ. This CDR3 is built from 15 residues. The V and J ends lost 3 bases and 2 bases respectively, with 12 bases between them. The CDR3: CASSFYGTSTDTQYF. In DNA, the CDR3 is TGTGCCAGCAGCTTTTATGGAACCTCCACAGATACGCAGTATTTT.

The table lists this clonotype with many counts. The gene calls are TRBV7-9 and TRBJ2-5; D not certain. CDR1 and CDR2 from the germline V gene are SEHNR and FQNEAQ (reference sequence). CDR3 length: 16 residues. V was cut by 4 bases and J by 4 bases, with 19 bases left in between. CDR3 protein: CASSSTGWAEGETQYF. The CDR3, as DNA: TGTGCCAGCAGCTCCACCGGGTGGGCGGAAGGAGAGACCCAGTACTTC.

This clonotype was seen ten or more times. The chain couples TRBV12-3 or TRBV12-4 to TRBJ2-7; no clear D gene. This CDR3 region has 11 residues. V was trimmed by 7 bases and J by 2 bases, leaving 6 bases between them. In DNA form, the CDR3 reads TGTGCCAGCAAGGGCGCCTACGAGCAGTACGTC. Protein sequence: CASKGAYEQYV.

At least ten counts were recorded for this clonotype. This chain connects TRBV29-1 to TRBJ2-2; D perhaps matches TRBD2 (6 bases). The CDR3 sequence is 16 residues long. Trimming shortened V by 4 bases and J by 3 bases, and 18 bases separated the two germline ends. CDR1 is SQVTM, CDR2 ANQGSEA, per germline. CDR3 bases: TGCAGCGTTGCCGGAACCGGGGGACCGGACACCGGGGAGCTGTTTTTT. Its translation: CSVAGTGGPDTGELFF.

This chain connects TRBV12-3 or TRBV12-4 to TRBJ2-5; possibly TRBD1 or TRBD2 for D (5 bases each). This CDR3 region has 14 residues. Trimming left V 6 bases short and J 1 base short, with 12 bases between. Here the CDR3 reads CASRGVAPQETQYF. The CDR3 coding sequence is TGTGCCAGCAGAGGGGTAGCGCCCCAAGAGACCCAGTACTTC.

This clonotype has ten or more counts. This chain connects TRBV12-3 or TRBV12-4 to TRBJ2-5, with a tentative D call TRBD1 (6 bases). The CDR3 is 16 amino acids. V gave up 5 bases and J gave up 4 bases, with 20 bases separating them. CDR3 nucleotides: TGTGCCAGCAGTCTTGCCCGGACCCGAGGGGGAGAGACCCAGTACTTC. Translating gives CASSLARTRGGETQYF.

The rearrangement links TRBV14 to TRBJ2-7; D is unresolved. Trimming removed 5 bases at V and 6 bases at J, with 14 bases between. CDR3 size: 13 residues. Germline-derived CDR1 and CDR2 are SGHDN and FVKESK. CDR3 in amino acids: CASSKWLVSEQYV. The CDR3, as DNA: TGTGCCAGCAGCAAATGGTTGGTAAGCGAGCAGTACGTC.

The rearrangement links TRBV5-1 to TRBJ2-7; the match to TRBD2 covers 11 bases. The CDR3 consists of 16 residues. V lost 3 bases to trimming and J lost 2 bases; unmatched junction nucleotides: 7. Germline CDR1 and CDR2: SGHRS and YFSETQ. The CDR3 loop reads CASSSQTSGTPYEQYF. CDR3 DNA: TGCGCCAGCAGCTCCCAGACTAGCGGGACTCCCTACGAGCAGTACTTC.

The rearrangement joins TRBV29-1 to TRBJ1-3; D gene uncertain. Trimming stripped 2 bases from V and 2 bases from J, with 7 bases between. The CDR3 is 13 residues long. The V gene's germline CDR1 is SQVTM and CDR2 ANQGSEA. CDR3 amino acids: CSVETYTGNTIYF. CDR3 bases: TGCAGCGTTGAAACCTATACTGGAAACACCATATATTTT.

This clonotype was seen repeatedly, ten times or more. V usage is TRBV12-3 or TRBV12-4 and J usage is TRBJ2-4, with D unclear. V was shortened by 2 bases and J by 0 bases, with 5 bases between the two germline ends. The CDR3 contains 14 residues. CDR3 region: CASSLRIAKNIQYF. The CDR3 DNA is TGTGCCAGCAGTTTACGTATAGCCAAAAACATTCAGTACTTC.

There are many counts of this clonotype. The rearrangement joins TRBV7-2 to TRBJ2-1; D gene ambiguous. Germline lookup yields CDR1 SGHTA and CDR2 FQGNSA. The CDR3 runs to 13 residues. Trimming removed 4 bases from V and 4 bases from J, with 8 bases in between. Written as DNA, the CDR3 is TGTGCCAGCAGCTCCGCCCCTTACAATGAGCAGTTCTTC. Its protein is CASSSAPYNEQFF.

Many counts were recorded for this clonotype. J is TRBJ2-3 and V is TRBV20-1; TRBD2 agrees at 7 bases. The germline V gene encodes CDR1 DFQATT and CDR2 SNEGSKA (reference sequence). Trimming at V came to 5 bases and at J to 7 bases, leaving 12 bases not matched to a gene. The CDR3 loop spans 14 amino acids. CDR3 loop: CSASPRENLYTQYF. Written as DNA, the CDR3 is TGCAGTGCTTCCCCGCGGGAGAACCTCTATACGCAGTATTTT.

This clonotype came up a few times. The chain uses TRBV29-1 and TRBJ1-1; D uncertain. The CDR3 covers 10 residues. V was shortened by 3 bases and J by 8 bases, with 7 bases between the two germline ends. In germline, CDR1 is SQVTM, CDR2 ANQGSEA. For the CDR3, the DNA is TGCAGCGTTGAGGGAGGGGAAGCTTTCTTT. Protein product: CSVEGGEAFF.

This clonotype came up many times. The DNA of the CDR3 is TGTGCCAGCAGTTCCAGGGGGATCGGCACAGATACGCAGTATTTT. Residues: CASSSRGIGTDTQYF. The V and J genes are TRBV12-3 or TRBV12-4 and TRBJ2-3; TRBD1 matches at 7 bases. Trimming cost V 4 bases and J 1 base; bases outside gene matches: 5. There are 15 residues in the CDR3.

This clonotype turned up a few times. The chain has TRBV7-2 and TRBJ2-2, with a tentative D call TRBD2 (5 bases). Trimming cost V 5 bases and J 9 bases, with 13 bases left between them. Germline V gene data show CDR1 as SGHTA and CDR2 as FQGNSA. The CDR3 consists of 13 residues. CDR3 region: CASSPRGARELFF. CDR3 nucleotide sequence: TGTGCCAGCAGCCCCCGGGGAGCGCGGGAGCTGTTTTTT.

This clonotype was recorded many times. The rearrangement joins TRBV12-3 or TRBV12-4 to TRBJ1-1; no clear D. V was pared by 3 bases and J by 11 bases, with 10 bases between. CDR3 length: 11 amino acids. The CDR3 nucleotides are TGTGCCAGCAGTTTCCGGGATCGTGCTTTCTTT. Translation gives CASSFRDRAFF.

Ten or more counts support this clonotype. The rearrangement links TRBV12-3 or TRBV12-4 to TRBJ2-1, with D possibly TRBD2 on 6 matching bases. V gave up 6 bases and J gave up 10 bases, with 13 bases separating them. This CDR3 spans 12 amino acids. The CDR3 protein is CASRGRTNEQFF. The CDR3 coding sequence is TGTGCCAGCAGGGGTCGGACTAACGAGCAGTTCTTC.

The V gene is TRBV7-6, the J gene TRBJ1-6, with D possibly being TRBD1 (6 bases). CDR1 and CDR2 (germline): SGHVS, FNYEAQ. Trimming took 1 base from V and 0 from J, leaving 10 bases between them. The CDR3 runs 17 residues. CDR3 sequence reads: CASSLEVQGSYNSPLHF. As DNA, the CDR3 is TGTGCCAGCAGCTTAGAAGTACAGGGCTCCTATAATTCACCCCTCCACTTT. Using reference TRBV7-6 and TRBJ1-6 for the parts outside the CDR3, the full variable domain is GAGVSQSPRYKVTKRGQDVALRCDPISGHVSLYWYRQALGQGPEFLTYFNYEAQQDKSGLPNDRFSAERPEGSISTLTIQRTEQRDSAMYRCASSLEVQGSYNSPLHFGNGTRLTVT.

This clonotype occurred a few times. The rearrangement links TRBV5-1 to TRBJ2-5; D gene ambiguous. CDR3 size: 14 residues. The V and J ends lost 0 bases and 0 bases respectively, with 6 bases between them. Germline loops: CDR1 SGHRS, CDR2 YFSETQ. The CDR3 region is CASSLGDNQETQYF. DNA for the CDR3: TGCGCCAGCAGCTTGGGAGACAACCAAGAGACCCAGTACTTC. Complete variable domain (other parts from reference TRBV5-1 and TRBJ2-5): KAGVTQTPRYLIKTRGQQVTLSCSPISGHRSVSWYQQTPGQGLQFLFEYFSETQRNKGNFPGRFSGRQFSNSRSEMNVSTLELGDSALYLCASSLGDNQETQYFGPGTRLLVL.

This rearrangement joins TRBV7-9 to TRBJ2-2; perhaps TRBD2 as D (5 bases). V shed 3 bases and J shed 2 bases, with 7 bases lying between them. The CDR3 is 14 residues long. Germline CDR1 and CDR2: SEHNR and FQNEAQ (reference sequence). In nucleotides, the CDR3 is TGTGCCAGCAGCTTCGAGGGTAACACCGGGGAGCTGTTTTTT. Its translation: CASSFEGNTGELFF.